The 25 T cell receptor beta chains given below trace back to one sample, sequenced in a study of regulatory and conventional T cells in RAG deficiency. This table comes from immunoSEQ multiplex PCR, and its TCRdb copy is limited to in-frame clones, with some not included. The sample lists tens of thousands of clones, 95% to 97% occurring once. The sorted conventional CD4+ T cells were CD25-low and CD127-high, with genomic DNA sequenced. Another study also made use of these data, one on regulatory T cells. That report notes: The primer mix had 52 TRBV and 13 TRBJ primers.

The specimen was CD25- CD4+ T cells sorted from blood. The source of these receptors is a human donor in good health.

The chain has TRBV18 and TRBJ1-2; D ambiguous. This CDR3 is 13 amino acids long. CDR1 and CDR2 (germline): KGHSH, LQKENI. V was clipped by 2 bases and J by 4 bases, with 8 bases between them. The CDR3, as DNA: TGTGCCAGCTCACCATTAGTTCCCTATGGCTACACCTTC. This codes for CASSPLVPYGYTF.

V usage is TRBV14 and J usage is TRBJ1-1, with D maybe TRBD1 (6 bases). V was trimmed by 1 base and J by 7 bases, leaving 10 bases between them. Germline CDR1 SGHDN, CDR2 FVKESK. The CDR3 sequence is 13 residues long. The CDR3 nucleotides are TGTGCCAGCAGCCAAGGGCGGGGGCTTGAAGCTTTCTTT. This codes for CASSQGRGLEAFF.

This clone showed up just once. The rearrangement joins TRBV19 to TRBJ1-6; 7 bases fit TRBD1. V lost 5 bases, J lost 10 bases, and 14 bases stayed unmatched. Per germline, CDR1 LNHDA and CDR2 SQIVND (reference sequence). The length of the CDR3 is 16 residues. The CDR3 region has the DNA TGTGCCAGTAGTGTAACAGGGGAAATCGGAAGATCACCCCTCCACTTT. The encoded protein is CASSVTGEIGRSPLHF.

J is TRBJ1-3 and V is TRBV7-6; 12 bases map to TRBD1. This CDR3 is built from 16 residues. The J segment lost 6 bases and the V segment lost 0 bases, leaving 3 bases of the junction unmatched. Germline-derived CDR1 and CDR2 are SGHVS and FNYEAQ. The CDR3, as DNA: TGTGCCAGCAGCTTAGCCCCGGGACAGGGGGCAAACACCATATATTTT. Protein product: CASSLAPGQGANTIYF.

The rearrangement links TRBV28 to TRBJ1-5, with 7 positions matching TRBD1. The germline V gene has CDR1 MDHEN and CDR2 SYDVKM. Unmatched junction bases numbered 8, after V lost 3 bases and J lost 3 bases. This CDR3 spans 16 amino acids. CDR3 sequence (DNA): TGTGCCAGCAGTTTCAGGACAGGCGACCCCAATCAGCCCCAGCATTTT. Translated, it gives CASSFRTGDPNQPQHF.

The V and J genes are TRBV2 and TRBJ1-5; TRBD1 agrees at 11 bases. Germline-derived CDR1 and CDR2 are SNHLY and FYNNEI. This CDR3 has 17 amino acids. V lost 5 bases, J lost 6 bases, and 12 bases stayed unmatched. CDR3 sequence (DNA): TGTGCCAGCAGTTTTTCCACGGGACAGGGGGTGGCTCAGCCCCAGCATTTT. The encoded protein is CASSFSTGQGVAQPQHF.

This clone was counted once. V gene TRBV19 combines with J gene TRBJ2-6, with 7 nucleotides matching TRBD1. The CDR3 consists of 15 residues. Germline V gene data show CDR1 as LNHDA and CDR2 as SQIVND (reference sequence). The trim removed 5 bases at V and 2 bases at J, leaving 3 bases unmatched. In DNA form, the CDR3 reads TGTGCCAGTAGTGCAGACAGGGCTGGGGCCAACGTCCTGACTTTC. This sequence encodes CASSADRAGANVLTF.

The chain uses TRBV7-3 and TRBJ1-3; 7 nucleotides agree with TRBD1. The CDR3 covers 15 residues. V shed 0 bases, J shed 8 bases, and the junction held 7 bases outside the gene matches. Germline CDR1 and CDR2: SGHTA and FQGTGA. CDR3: CASSLTPAGGHTIYF. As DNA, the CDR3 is TGTGCCAGCAGCTTAACTCCGGCAGGGGGTCACACCATATATTTT.

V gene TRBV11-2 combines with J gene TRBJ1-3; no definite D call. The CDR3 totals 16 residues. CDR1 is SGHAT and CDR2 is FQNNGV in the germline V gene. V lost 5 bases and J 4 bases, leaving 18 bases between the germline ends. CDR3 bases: TGTGCCAGCAGCAACACCGCCCGGGGAGGAGGAAACACCATATATTTT. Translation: CASSNTARGGGNTIYF.

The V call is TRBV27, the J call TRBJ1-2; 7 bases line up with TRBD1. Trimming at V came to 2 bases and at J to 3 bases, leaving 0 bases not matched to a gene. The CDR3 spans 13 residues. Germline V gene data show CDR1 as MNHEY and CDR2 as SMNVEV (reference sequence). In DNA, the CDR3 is TGTGCCAGCAGTTTAACAGGGGACTATGGCTACACCTTC. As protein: CASSLTGDYGYTF.

CDR3 nucleotide sequence: TGTGCCAGCAGCCCGTCCCGGACAGCTAACTATGGCTACACCTTC. It codes for CASSPSRTANYGYTF. V and J are TRBV4-2 and TRBJ1-2; a weak D match, TRBD1 (6 bases). CDR1 and CDR2 from the germline V gene are LGHNA and YNFKEQ. V lost 4 bases and J lost 0, with 12 bases in between. The CDR3 contains 15 residues.

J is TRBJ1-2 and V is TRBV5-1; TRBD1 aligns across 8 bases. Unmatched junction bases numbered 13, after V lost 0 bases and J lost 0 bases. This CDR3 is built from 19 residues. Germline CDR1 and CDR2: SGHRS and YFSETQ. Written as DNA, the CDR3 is TGCGCCAGCAGCTTGGGTGGAACCACAGGGGGATACCCTAACTATGGCTACACCTTC. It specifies CASSLGGTTGGYPNYGYTF.

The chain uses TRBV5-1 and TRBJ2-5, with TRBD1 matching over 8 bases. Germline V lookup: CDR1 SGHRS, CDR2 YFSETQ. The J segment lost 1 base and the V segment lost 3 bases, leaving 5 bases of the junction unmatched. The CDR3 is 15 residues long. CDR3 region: CASSWSGTGQETQYF. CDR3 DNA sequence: TGCGCCAGCAGCTGGTCCGGGACAGGCCAAGAGACCCAGTACTTC.

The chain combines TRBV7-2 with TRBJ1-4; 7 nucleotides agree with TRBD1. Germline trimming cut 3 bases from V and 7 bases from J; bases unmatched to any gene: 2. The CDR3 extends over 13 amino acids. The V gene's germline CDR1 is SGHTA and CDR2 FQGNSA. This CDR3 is CASSFYRGEKLFF. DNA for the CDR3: TGTGCCAGCAGCTTTTACAGGGGTGAAAAACTGTTTTTT.

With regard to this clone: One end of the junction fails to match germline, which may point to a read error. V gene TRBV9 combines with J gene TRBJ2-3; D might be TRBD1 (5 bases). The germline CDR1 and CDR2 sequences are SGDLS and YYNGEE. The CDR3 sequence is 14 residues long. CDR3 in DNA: TGTGCCAGCAGCGTAGCCCAGGACACAAATACGCAGTATTTT. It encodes CASSVAQDTNTQYF.

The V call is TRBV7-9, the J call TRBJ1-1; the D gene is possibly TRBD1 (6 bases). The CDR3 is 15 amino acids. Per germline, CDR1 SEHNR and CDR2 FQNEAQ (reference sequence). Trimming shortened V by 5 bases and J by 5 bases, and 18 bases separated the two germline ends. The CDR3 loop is CASSRGPGVLTEAFF. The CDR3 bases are TGTGCCAGCAGCAGAGGACCAGGGGTTTTGACTGAAGCTTTCTTT.

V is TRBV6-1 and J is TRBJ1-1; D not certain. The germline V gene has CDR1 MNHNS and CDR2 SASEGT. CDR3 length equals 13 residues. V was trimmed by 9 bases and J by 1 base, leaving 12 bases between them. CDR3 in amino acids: CASTLTANTEAFF. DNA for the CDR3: TGTGCCAGTACATTAACAGCGAACACTGAAGCTTTCTTT.

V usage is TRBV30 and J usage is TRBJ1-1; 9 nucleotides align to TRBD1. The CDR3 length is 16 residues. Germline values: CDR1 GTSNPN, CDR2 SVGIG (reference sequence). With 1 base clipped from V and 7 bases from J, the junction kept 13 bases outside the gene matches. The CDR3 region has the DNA TGTGCCTGGAGTGAAGGGACAGGGTTCTATCGGAATGAAGCTTTCTTT. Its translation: CAWSEGTGFYRNEAFF.

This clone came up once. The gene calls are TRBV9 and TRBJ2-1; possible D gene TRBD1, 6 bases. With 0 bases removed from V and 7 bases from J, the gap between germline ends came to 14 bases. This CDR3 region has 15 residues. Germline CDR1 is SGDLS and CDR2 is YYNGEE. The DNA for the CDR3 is TGTGCCAGCAGCGTAGAGGGTCAAGGGGGTAATGAGCAGTTCTTC. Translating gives CASSVEGQGGNEQFF.

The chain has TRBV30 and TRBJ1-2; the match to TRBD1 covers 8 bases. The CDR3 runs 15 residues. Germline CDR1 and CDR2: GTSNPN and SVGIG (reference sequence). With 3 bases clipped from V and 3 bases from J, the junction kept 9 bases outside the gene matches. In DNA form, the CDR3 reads TGTGCCTGGAGAACTATCAGGGGGCTGGACTATGGCTACACCTTC. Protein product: CAWRTIRGLDYGYTF.

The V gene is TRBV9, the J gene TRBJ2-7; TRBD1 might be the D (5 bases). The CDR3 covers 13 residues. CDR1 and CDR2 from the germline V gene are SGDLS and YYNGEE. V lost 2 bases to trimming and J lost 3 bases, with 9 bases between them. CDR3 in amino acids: CASSVRGGYEQYF. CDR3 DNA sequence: TGTGCCAGCAGCGTTAGGGGTGGCTACGAGCAGTACTTC.

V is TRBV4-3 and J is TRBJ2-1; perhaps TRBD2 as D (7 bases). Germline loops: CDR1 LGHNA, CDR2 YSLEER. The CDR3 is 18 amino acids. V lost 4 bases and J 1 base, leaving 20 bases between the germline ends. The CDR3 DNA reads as TGCGCCAGCAGCCTACATCTAGGGGGGGGGAGTTCCTACAATGAGCAGTTCTTC. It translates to CASSLHLGGGSSYNEQFF.

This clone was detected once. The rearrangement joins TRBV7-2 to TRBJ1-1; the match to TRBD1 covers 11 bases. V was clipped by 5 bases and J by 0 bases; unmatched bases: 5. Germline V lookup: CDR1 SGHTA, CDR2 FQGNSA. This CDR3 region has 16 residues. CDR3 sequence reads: CASSRTGGIMNTEAFF. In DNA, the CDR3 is TGTGCCAGCAGCCGGACAGGGGGCATAATGAACACTGAAGCTTTCTTT.

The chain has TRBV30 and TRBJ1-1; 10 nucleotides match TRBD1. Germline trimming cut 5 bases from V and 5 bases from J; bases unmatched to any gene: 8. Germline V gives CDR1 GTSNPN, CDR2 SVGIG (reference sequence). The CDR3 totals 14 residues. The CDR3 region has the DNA TGTGCCTGGGACCCCGGGACAGGGGTGACTGAAGCTTTCTTT. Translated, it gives CAWDPGTGVTEAFF.

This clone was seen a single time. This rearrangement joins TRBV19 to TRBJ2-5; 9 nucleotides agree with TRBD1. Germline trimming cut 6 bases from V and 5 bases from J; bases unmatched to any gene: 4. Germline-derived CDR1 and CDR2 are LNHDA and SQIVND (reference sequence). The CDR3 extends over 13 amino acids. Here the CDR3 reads CASSPDRGETQYF. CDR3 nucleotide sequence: TGTGCCAGTAGCCCGGACAGGGGCGAGACCCAGTACTTC.